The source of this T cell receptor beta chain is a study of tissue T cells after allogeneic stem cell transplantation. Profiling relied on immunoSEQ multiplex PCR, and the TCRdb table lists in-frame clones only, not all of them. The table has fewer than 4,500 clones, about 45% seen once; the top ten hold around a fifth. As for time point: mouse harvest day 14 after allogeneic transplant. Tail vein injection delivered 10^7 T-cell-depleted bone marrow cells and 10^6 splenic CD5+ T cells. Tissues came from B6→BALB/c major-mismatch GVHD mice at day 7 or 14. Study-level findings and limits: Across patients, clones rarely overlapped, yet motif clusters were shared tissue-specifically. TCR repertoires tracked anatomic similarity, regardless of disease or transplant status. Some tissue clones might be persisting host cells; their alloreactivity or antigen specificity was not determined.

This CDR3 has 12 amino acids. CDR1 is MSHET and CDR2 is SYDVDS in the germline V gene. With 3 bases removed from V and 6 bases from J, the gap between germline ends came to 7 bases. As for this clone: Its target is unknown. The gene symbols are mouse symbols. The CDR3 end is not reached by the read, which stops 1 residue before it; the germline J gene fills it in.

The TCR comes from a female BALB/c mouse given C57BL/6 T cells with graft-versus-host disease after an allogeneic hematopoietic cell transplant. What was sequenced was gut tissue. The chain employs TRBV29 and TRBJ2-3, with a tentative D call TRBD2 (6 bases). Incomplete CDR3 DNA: TGTGCTAGCAGTTTTGGGGGTGAAACGCTGTAT. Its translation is CASSFGGETLY. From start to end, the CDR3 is CASSFGGETLYF.